Below, 20 T cell receptor beta chains from the same sample are listed, as sequenced in a study of blood T cell repertoires in COVID-19 (TCRdb year 2020). The library relied on the immunoSEQ multiplex PCR assay. The table comes from immuneACCESS by way of TCRdb, which keeps in-frame sequences with V and J called. Part of the clones is missing from these tables; in studies checked, under half for an unresolved V gene and the rest for unknown reasons. The sample table lists 250,000 to 300,000 clones, approximately 91% of them with a count of one. 2% to 2.5% of the sample rests with the top ten. The sequencing sample was made of PBMCs or T cells enriched from blood (not recorded which). These receptors were taken from a woman aged 40 to 50 with acute COVID-19.

The chain couples TRBV28 to TRBJ2-2, with D maybe TRBD2 (6 bases). The germline V gene encodes CDR1 MDHEN and CDR2 SYDVKM. Trimming took 9 bases from V and 0 from J, leaving 11 bases between them. The CDR3 has 14 residues. The CDR3 loop is CASRRGPNTGELFF. CDR3 DNA sequence: TGTGCCAGTAGGAGGGGACCGAACACCGGGGAGCTGTTTTTT.

The chain recombines TRBV30 with TRBJ1-6; D not certain. The CDR3 length is 16 residues. In germline, CDR1 is GTSNPN, CDR2 SVGIG (reference sequence). Trimming stripped 0 bases from V and 5 bases from J, with 14 bases between. CDR3 region: CAWSVPLESNNSPLHF. CDR3 nucleotide sequence: TGTGCCTGGAGTGTACCTCTAGAATCCAATAATTCACCCCTCCACTTT.

This clone was picked up one time. The chain is built from TRBV6-5 and TRBJ2-5; D is undetermined. Germline-derived CDR1 and CDR2 are MNHEY and SVGAGI. This CDR3 has 13 amino acids. V was trimmed by 7 bases and J by 1 base, leaving 10 bases between them. The CDR3 bases are TGTGCCAGCACAGGTAGAACCCAAGAGACCCAGTACTTC. Its translation: CASTGRTQETQYF.

The CDR3 loop is CASSFPDRLADTQYF. CDR3 bases: TGTGCCAGCAGTTTCCCAGACAGGTTAGCGGATACGCAGTATTTT. This chain joins TRBV28 and TRBJ2-3; a possible D gene is TRBD1 (6 bases). Germline values: CDR1 MDHEN, CDR2 SYDVKM. The CDR3 is 15 residues long. Trimming took off 3 bases at V and 6 bases at J, with 16 bases between the two ends. The whole variable domain, remainder taken from reference TRBV28 and TRBJ2-3, is DVKVTQSSRYLVKRTGEKVFLECVQDMDHENMFWYRQDPGLGLRLIYFSYDVKMKEKGDIPEGYSVSREKKERFSLILESASTNQTSMYLCASSFPDRLADTQYFGPGTRLTVL.

The chain combines TRBV7-2 with TRBJ2-1; weak D call: TRBD1 (5 bases). This CDR3 has 12 residues. V lost 4 bases and J lost 10, with 11 bases in between. Germline CDR1 is SGHTA and CDR2 is FQGNSA. The CDR3 here is CASSYQGREQFF. Here the CDR3 DNA reads TGTGCCAGCAGCTACCAGGGCAGGGAGCAGTTCTTC. Based on the CDR3 plus reference TRBV7-2 and TRBJ2-1, the full variable domain is GAGVSQSPSNKVTEKGKDVELRCDPISGHTALYWYRQSLGQGLEFLIYFQGNSAPDKSGLPSDRFSAERTGGSVSTLTIQRTQQEDSAVYLCASSYQGREQFFGPGTRLTVL.

The chain couples TRBV24-1 to TRBJ2-2; D is ambiguous. Trimming removed 5 bases at V and 2 bases at J, with 8 bases between. CDR1 and CDR2 from the germline V gene are KGHDR and SFDVKD. The CDR3 totals 14 residues. CDR3 DNA: TGTGCCACCAGTGCCCCTTTAAACACCGGGGAGCTGTTTTTT. This gives the protein CATSAPLNTGELFF.

The rearrangement links TRBV4-2 to TRBJ2-1; D perhaps matches TRBD1 (6 bases). Germline V gives CDR1 LGHNA, CDR2 YNFKEQ. The V end lost 0 bases, the J end lost 0 bases, and 9 bases lay between the germline ends. This CDR3 contains 16 residues. The CDR3 region is CASSQEGALSYNEQFF. Here the CDR3 DNA reads TGTGCCAGCAGCCAAGAGGGGGCTCTCTCCTACAATGAGCAGTTCTTC.

The CDR3 sequence: CASSPPSGRVNNEQFF. As DNA, the CDR3 is TGTGCCAGCAGTCCGCCCAGCGGGAGGGTTAACAATGAGCAGTTCTTC. This chain joins TRBV7-8 and TRBJ2-1; 10 bases align to TRBD2. CDR3 length: 16 residues. Germline V lookup: CDR1 SGHVS, CDR2 FQNEAQ. V shed 6 bases and J 5 bases; nucleotides not matched to a gene: 10.

The rearrangement uses TRBV2 and TRBJ1-6; D not resolved. Trimming cost V 6 bases and J 9 bases, with 21 bases left between them. This CDR3 contains 16 residues. Germline V lookup: CDR1 SNHLY, CDR2 FYNNEI. The CDR3 DNA is TGTGCCAGCAGGGATCGCGCCCAAAGTGAGCGTTCACCCCTCCACTTT. Translating gives CASRDRAQSERSPLHF.

The V gene is TRBV2, the J gene TRBJ2-2; D not resolved. This CDR3 contains 16 residues. V was shortened by 5 bases and J by 6 bases, with 19 bases between the two germline ends. The germline CDR1 and CDR2 sequences are SNHLY and FYNNEI. The CDR3 DNA is TGTGCCAGCAGTCTTAAGCCAGGCTCGAGTGCCGGGGAGCTGTTTTTT. Amino acids: CASSLKPGSSAGELFF.

The J gene is TRBJ2-5, the V gene TRBV2; 11 bases fit TRBD1. J lost 11 bases, V lost 1 base, and 3 bases had no gene match. The germline CDR1 and CDR2 sequences are SNHLY and FYNNEI. The CDR3 covers 13 residues. The CDR3 DNA reads as TGTGCCAGCAGTGAAGAGGGGACAGGGGGTCAGTACTTC. Translation: CASSEEGTGGQYF. Variable domain in full (rest from reference TRBV2 and TRBJ2-5): EPEVTQTPSHQVTQMGQEVILRCVPISNHLYFYWYRQILGQKVEFLVSFYNNEISEKSEIFDDQFSVERPDGSNFTLKIRSTKLEDSAMYFCASSEEGTGGQYFGPGTRLLVL.

The chain uses TRBV4-1 and TRBJ2-1; 12 nucleotides align to TRBD2. From germline, CDR1 is MGHRA and CDR2 YSYEKL. The CDR3 has 16 residues. J was trimmed by 5 bases and V by 2 bases; bases with no gene match: 4. CDR3 bases: TGCGCCAGCAGCCAAACCACTAGCGGGGGGAACAATGAGCAGTTCTTC. Translated, it gives CASSQTTSGGNNEQFF.

The rearrangement uses TRBV7-9 and TRBJ1-1, with D unclear. V shed 6 bases and J shed 4 bases, with 15 bases lying between them. The germline V gene has CDR1 SEHNR and CDR2 FQNEAQ (reference sequence). This CDR3 contains 14 residues. CDR3 loop: CASSMMLRSTEAFF. CDR3 coding DNA: TGTGCCAGCAGTATGATGCTAAGGAGCACTGAAGCTTTCTTT.

The chain uses TRBV6-5 and TRBJ2-5; 9 bases fit TRBD1. CDR1 MNHEY and CDR2 SVGAGI come from the germline V gene. Unmatched junction bases numbered 7, after V lost 6 bases and J lost 2 bases. The CDR3 is 15 amino acids. The DNA for the CDR3 is TGTGCCAGCAGCGCGGACAGGGGAAATCAAGAGACCCAGTACTTC. Protein sequence: CASSADRGNQETQYF.

This clone is deemed medium-sized. The gene calls are TRBV18 and TRBJ1-2; 7 bases align to TRBD1. The V gene's germline CDR1 is KGHSH and CDR2 LQKENI. The CDR3 spans 15 residues. V was clipped by 2 bases and J by 4 bases; unmatched bases: 7. CDR3 in amino acids: CASSPFKGAGYGYTF. The CDR3 DNA is TGTGCCAGCTCACCATTCAAGGGGGCGGGCTATGGCTACACCTTC.

This clone has only one observation. The chain has TRBV28 and TRBJ2-4; 7 nucleotides line up with TRBD1. Germline assignment: CDR1 MDHEN and CDR2 SYDVKM. The V segment lost 1 base and the J segment 8 bases; nucleotides outside the gene matches: 8. The CDR3 runs to 15 residues. CDR3: CASSLSSGGRDIQYF. CDR3 sequence (DNA): TGTGCCAGCAGTTTATCCTCAGGGGGTAGGGACATTCAGTACTTC.

The chain employs TRBV4-2 and TRBJ2-7; TRBD1 agrees at 9 bases. Per the germline V gene, CDR1 is LGHNA and CDR2 is YNFKEQ. The CDR3 runs to 13 residues. V lost 4 bases, J lost 3 bases, and 1 base stayed unmatched. CDR3 sequence (DNA): TGTGCCAGCAGCCGGGGACAGGGCTACGAGCAGTACTTC. Its protein product is CASSRGQGYEQYF.

This chain links TRBV5-8 with TRBJ2-6; possibly TRBD2 for D (6 bases). Trimming took off 1 base at V and 1 base at J, with 18 bases between the two ends. The CDR3 loop spans 19 amino acids. Germline CDR1 SGHTS, CDR2 YDEGEE. Written as DNA, the CDR3 is TGTGCCAGCAGCTTGAGGTCCGGGAGAAGCAAGTCTGGGGCCAACGTCCTGACTTTC. It codes for CASSLRSGRSKSGANVLTF.

The chain employs TRBV2 and TRBJ1-6; D call uncertain. V lost 7 bases and J lost 14, with 21 bases in between. This CDR3 region has 14 residues. Germline V lookup: CDR1 SNHLY, CDR2 FYNNEI. CDR3 in DNA: TGTGCCAGCACCCTTAGGACGGCGGGTGGGGCCCTCCACTTT. Its protein product is CASTLRTAGGALHF.

The V call is TRBV28, the J call TRBJ1-5, with D possibly matching TRBD1 (5 bases). The CDR3 loop spans 15 amino acids. Trimming pared 5 bases from V and 4 bases from J, leaving 15 bases between. CDR1 and CDR2 from the germline V gene are MDHEN and SYDVKM. CDR3 region: CASSLLGRENQPQHF. The CDR3 DNA follows: TGTGCCAGCAGTCTCCTCGGCAGGGAAAATCAGCCCCAGCATTTT.